The 10 T cell receptor beta chains below all came from one sample that was sequenced in a study of shared clonotypes between healthy human individuals. TCRdb's copy holds only in-frame clones and misses some; the assay was immunoSEQ multiplex PCR. This sample has about 2,500,000 clones, with approximately 94% found just once. The sample taken for sequencing was naive CD4+ T cells sorted from blood. Subset given: CD45RA+ positively selected. These receptors all come from a man between 18 and 35 years old in good health.

This rearrangement joins TRBV5-1 to TRBJ2-2; no reliable D call. The CDR3 extends over 11 amino acids. Germline loops: CDR1 SGHRS, CDR2 YFSETQ. Trimming removed 5 bases from V and 7 bases from J, with 6 bases in between. The CDR3 region has the DNA TGCGCCAGCAGTAAAATCGGGGAGCTGTTTTTT. Protein product: CASSKIGELFF.

The V gene is TRBV6-5, the J gene TRBJ1-5; the D is unclear. CDR3 length: 15 residues. Germline V CDR1 and CDR2: MNHEY, SVGAGI. V shed 2 bases and J shed 7 bases, with 15 bases lying between them. In DNA, the CDR3 is TGTGCCAGCAGTTACGCCGGATTGCCCCCCCAGCCCCAGCATTTT. Amino acids: CASSYAGLPPQPQHF.

J is TRBJ1-1 and V is TRBV6-6; D not certain. The CDR3 has 13 residues. V was shortened by 6 bases and J by 1 base, with 9 bases between the two germline ends. From germline, CDR1 is MNHNY and CDR2 SVGAGI (reference sequence). DNA for the CDR3: TGTGCCAGCAGCAACCTTCAGAACACTGAAGCTTTCTTT. Its translation is CASSNLQNTEAFF.

This clone is a singleton in its sample. The chain carries TRBV7-9 and TRBJ1-1, with D perhaps matching TRBD1 (5 bases). The CDR3 extends over 12 amino acids. Germline values: CDR1 SEHNR, CDR2 FQNEAQ (reference sequence). V was shortened by 5 bases and J by 5 bases, with 9 bases between the two germline ends. The CDR3 nucleotides read TGTGCCAGCAGCCAACCAGGGACTGAAGCTTTCTTT. The encoded protein is CASSQPGTEAFF.

V is TRBV2 and J is TRBJ2-5; tentatively, D is TRBD2 (6 bases). There are 12 residues in the CDR3. Between the trimmed V and J ends, which lost 7 bases and 2 bases, there was a span of 8 bases. The germline CDR1 and CDR2 sequences are SNHLY and FYNNEI. Here the CDR3 reads CASIRGQETQYF. CDR3 nucleotide sequence: TGTGCCAGCATACGGGGGCAAGAGACCCAGTACTTC.

The V gene is TRBV4-3, the J gene TRBJ2-1, with TRBD1 matching over 8 bases. With 0 bases clipped from V and 6 bases from J, the junction kept 7 bases outside the gene matches. CDR1 and CDR2 (germline): LGHNA, YSLEER. This CDR3 comprises 16 residues. In nucleotides, the CDR3 is TGCGCCAGCAGCCAAGATCTGAGGACAGGGATCAATGAGCAGTTCTTC. It codes for CASSQDLRTGINEQFF.

The chain is built from TRBV18 and TRBJ1-3, with D possibly being TRBD1 (5 bases). Trimming took off 0 bases at V and 0 bases at J, with 12 bases between the two ends. The CDR3 totals 17 residues. CDR1 KGHSH and CDR2 LQKENI come from the germline V gene. The CDR3 reads CASSPPGQSASGNTIYF. Here the CDR3 DNA reads TGTGCCAGCTCACCACCGGGGCAGTCCGCCTCTGGAAACACCATATATTTT.

V gene TRBV6-5 combines with J gene TRBJ1-4; 8 bases agree with TRBD1. This CDR3 has 14 amino acids. V lost 7 bases and J lost 8; bases outside the gene matches: 9. Per germline, CDR1 MNHEY and CDR2 SVGAGI. CDR3 in DNA: TGTGCCAGCAACCGTCGACAGGGGATAGAAAAACTGTTTTTT. It codes for CASNRRQGIEKLFF.

The CDR3 region has the DNA TGTGCCAGCAGTGAATGGGGAGGGGTGAGGGGGAACACTGAAGCTTTCTTT. Protein: CASSEWGGVRGNTEAFF. The chain couples TRBV25-1 to TRBJ1-1; D is possibly TRBD1 (5 bases). The V gene lost 1 base and the J gene lost 1 base, with 16 bases spanning the gap. Germline V CDR1 and CDR2: MGHDK, SYGVNS. CDR3 length equals 17 residues.

This clone was recorded once. The chain is built from TRBV7-2 and TRBJ1-4; 10 bases are a match to TRBD1. This CDR3 has 15 amino acids. Germline loops: CDR1 SGHTA, CDR2 FQGNSA. Germline trimming cut 3 bases from V and 7 bases from J; bases unmatched to any gene: 5. As DNA, the CDR3 is TGTGCCAGCAGCTTTGAGGGACAGGGGATTGAAAAACTGTTTTTT. Translated, it gives CASSFEGQGIEKLFF.